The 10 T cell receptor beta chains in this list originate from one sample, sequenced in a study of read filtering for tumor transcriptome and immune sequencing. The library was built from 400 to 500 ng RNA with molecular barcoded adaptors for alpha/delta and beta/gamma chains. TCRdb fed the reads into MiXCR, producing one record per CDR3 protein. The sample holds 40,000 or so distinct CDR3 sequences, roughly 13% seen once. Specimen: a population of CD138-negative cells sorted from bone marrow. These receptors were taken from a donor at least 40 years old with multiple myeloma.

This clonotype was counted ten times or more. Written as DNA, the CDR3 is TGTGCCAGCAGCGTTCTAGATTGGGGAGATACGCAGTATTTT. Encoded protein: CASSVLDWGDTQYF. The chain recombines TRBV7-2 with TRBJ2-3; no definite D call. This CDR3 comprises 14 residues. Germline V gives CDR1 SGHTA, CDR2 FQGNSA. With 5 bases removed from V and 5 bases from J, the gap between germline ends came to 14 bases.

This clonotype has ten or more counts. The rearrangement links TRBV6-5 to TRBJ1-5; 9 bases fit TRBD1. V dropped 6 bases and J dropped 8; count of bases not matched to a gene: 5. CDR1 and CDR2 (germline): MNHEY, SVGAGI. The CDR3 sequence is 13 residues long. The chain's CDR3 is CASRGQGWEPQHF. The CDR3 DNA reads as TGTGCCAGCAGGGGACAGGGTTGGGAGCCCCAGCATTTT.

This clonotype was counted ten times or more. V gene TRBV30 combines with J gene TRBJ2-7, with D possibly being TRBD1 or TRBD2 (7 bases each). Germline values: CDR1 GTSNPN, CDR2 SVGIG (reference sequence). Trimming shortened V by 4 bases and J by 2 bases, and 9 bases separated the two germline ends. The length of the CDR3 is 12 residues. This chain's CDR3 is CAWTGGAYEQYF. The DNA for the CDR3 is TGTGCCTGGACAGGGGGGGCCTACGAGCAGTACTTC. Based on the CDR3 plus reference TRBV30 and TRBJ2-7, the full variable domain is SQTIHQWPATLVQPVGSPLSLECTVEGTSNPNLYWYRQAAGRGLQLLFYSVGIGQISSEVPQNLSASRPQDRQFILSSKKLLLSDSGFYLCAWTGGAYEQYFGPGTRLTVT.

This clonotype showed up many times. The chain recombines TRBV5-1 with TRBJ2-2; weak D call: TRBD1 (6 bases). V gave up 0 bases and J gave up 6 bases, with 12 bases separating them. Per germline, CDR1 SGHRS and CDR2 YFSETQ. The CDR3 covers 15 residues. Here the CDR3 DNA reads TGCGCCAGCAGCTTGGAGAACAGGGCGGCCGGGGAGCTGTTTTTT. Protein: CASSLENRAAGELFF.

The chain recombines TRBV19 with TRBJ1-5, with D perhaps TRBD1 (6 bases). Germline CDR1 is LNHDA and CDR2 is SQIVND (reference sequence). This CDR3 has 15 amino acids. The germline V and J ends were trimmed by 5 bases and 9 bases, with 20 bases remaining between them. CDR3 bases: TGTGCCAGTAGTCTGGACAGCCGTCTCTATCGGCCCCAGCATTTT. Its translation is CASSLDSRLYRPQHF.

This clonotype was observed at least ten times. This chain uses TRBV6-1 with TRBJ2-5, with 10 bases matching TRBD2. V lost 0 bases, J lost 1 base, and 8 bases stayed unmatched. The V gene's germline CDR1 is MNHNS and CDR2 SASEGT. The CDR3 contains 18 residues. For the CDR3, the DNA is TGTGCCAGCAGTGAAGCTCTAACTAGCGGGATAAGCCAAGAGACCCAGTACTTC. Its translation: CASSEALTSGISQETQYF.

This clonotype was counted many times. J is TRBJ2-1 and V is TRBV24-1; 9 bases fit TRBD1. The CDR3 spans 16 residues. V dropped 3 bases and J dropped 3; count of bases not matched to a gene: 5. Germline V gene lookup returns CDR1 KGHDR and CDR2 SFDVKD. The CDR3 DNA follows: TGTGCCACCAGTGATATGAGACAGGGGGTCTACAATGAGCAGTTCTTC. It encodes CATSDMRQGVYNEQFF.

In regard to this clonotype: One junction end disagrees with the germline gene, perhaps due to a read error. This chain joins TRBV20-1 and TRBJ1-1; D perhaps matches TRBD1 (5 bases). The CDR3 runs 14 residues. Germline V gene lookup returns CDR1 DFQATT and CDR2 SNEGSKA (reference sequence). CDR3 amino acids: CSASAAKGWTEASF. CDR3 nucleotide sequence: TGCAGTGCTAGCGCGGCGAAGGGGTGGACTGAAGCTTCCTTT.

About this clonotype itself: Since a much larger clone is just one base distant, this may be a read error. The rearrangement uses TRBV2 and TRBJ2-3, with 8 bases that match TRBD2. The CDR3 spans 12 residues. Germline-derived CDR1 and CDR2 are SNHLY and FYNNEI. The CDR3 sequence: CASREAGDAQYF. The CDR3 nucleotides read TGTGCCAGCAGAGAAGCGGGAGATGCGCAGTATTTT.

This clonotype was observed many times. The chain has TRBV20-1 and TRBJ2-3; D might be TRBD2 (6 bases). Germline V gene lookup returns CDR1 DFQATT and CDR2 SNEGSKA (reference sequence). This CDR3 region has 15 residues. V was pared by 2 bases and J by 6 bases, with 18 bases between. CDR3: CSARNVRGRSDTQYF. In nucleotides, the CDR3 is TGCAGTGCTAGAAATGTCCGAGGGAGGTCGGATACGCAGTATTTT.